Listed below are T cell receptor beta chains from one sample, sequenced in a study of shared clonotypes between healthy human individuals. TCRdb keeps only in-frame clones here, not all; method: immunoSEQ multiplex PCR. The profile covers around 2,000,000 clones, with 85% to 95% appearing a single time and 1.5% to 2% taken by the ten largest. Material for sequencing was naive CD8+ T cells from PBMCs. These receptors were taken from a man aged 18 to 35 in good health. Some clones in this sample may be carry-over from other donors' samples. CDR3s include the opening cysteine and the closing phenylalanine or tryptophan. D genes are given only for firm matches. Size values are once, few and many counts, or a class for expanded clones, and some rows have none.

cdr3_length clone_size j_call d_call v_call cdr3_nt cdr3_aa
12 NA TRBJ2-1 NA TRBV5-5 TGTGCCAGCGGAACAGCCTACAATGAGCAGTTCTTC CASGTAYNEQFF
16 NA TRBJ2-2 TRBD2 TRBV5-1 TGCGCCAGCAGCTGGGGACTAGCGGGAGTCACCGGGGAGCTGTTTTTT CASSWGLAGVTGELFF
16 NA TRBJ1-2 NA TRBV11-2 TGTGCCAGCAGCTTAGATGGGTCAGGGGCTCTCCCTGGCTACACCTTC CASSLDGSGALPGYTF
15 NA TRBJ1-1 NA TRBV27 TGTGCCAGCAGTTTATTCGGGGGCATGAACACTGAAGCTTTCTTT CASSLFGGMNTEAFF
15 NA TRBJ2-2 TRBD1 TRBV28 TGTGCCAGCAGTAACAGGGGGCGAAACCCCGGGGAGCTGTTTTTT CASSNRGRNPGELFF
14 NA TRBJ2-1 TRBD2 TRBV5-1 TGCGCCAGCAGAACTAGCGGGGTGTACAATGAGCAGTTCTTC CASRTSGVYNEQFF
13 once TRBJ2-7 NA TRBV7-9 TGTGCCAGCGGCGACCTGAGCTCCTACGAGCAGTACTTC CASGDLSSYEQYF
15 NA TRBJ1-5 TRBD1 TRBV9 TGTGCCAGCAGCGTAGGCCAGGGGGGGAATCAGCCCCAGCATTTT CASSVGQGGNQPQHF
19 NA TRBJ1-5 NA TRBV15 TGTGCCACCAGCAGAACTCCCCTAGTGACAGGATATAGCAATCAGCCCCAGCATTTT CATSRTPLVTGYSNQPQHF
15 NA TRBJ1-2 NA TRBV25-1 TGTGCCAGCAGTGAGCGGGGTTCGGATCATTCAGGCTACACCTTC CASSERGSDHSGYTF
16 NA TRBJ1-1 NA TRBV28 TGTGCCAGCAGTTTGGGGCACGGGATTCTGAACACTGAAGCTTTCTTT CASSLGHGILNTEAFF
17 once TRBJ2-7 TRBD1 TRBV7-2 TGTGCCAGCAGCTCGACCCCGGGACAGGGGCGCTGGTACGAGCAGTACTTC CASSSTPGQGRWYEQYF
13 NA TRBJ2-3 TRBD2 TRBV19 TGTGCCAGTAATAGCGGGAGGGCAGATACGCAGTATTTT CASNSGRADTQYF
12 NA TRBJ2-7 TRBD1 TRBV28 TGTGCCAGCAGTCACAGGGGTTACGAGCAGTACTTC CASSHRGYEQYF
14 NA TRBJ2-3 NA TRBV27 TGTGCCAGCAGTTTATTGAAGGGGACAGATACGCAGTATTTT CASSLLKGTDTQYF
13 NA TRBJ2-3 NA TRBV7-9 TGTGCCAGATCGGCGGAGGGGGCAGATACGCAGTATTTT CARSAEGADTQYF
13 once TRBJ1-1 NA TRBV11-3 TGTGCCAGCAGCTCCCGGTTGAACACTGAAGCTTTCTTT CASSSRLNTEAFF
14 NA TRBJ2-1 TRBD2 TRBV10-3 TGTGCCATCAGTGGGTGGGACTACTACAATGAGCAGTTCTTC CAISGWDYYNEQFF
16 NA TRBJ2-7 NA TRBV4-3 TGCGCCAGCAGCCAAGATTTGGCTCTATTCGGCTACGAGCAGTACTTC CASSQDLALFGYEQYF
17 NA TRBJ2-7 TRBD2 TRBV4-3 TGCGCCAGCAGCCAAGACCCCGGACTAGCGGGCACATACGAGCAGTACTTC CASSQDPGLAGTYEQYF
13 NA TRBJ2-7 NA TRBV10-3 TGTGCCATCAGTGGAATGTCCTCCTACGAGCAGTACTTC CAISGMSSYEQYF
15 NA TRBJ1-4 NA TRBV7-3 TGTGCCAGCAGCTTCGTACGGGCAACTAATGAAAAACTGTTTTTT CASSFVRATNEKLFF
15 NA TRBJ2-1 NA TRBV7-8 TGTGCCAGCAGCCCGGACGGATACTCCTACAATGAGCAGTTCTTC CASSPDGYSYNEQFF
16 NA TRBJ1-5 NA TRBV5-6 TGTGCCAGCATCAGATGGGGGGCAGGAATCAATCAGCCCCAGCATTTT CASIRWGAGINQPQHF
15 NA TRBJ2-3 NA TRBV28 TGTGCCAGCAGGGGTCTTCCCTGGGGCACAGATACGCAGTATTTT CASRGLPWGTDTQYF